The clone carrying this TCR beta chain was seen a few times. The time point here: sample taken at primary tumor resection. Unsorted whole RNA from tumor, nontumor lung or frozen PBMC underwent sequencing. There were 72 donors, all of them untreated patients with early-stage non-small cell lung cancer. On each TCR cDNA molecule, a unique molecular identifier was present. MiXCR, run by TCRdb on the 5' RACE reads, gives a single entry per CDR3 protein. This table has roughly 79,000 distinct CDR3 sequences, 10% to 15% appearing once. Trimming left V 4 bases short and J 2 bases short, with 7 bases between. CDR3 size: 13 residues. CDR1 and CDR2 (germline): SEHNR, FQNEAQ (reference sequence). This sample stems from a study of spatial heterogeneity in lung cancer. On the study more broadly: Alpha-chain sequences were consistently detected less often than beta-chain sequences. Each distinct TCR and UMI combination averaged more than ten appearances in raw reads.

The TCR sequence derives from a male donor with early-stage non-small cell lung cancer. Here the sequenced sample was PBMCs, taken at surgery. The chain combines TRBV7-9 with TRBJ2-3; no clear D gene. CDR3 DNA sequence: TGTGCCAGCAGCTCCACACACACAGATACGCAGTATTTT. Translating gives CASSSTHTDTQYF.